The entry below gives a single TCR beta chain sequence along with its context. A read error may explain this, as a much larger clone is one base away. The CDR3 loop spans 13 amino acids. Between the trimmed V and J ends, which lost 5 bases and 0 bases, there was a span of 7 bases. Germline loops: CDR1 SGHVS, CDR2 FQNEAQ. These data belong to a study of shared clonotypes between healthy human individuals. Only in-frame clones appear in the TCRdb table, and some are missing; sequencing was by immunoSEQ multiplex PCR. The sample yields hundreds of thousands of clones, around three quarters seen once. The TCR originated in a woman aged 40 to 50 in good health. Some clones in this sample may be carry-over from other donors' samples. The chain has TRBV7-8 and TRBJ1-1; no firm D call. The sequenced material came from PBMCs. The CDR3 here is CASSPDMNTEAFF. The CDR3 DNA reads TGTGCCAGCAGCCCTGACATGAACACTGAAGCTTTCTTT. The whole variable domain, remainder taken from reference TRBV7-8 and TRBJ1-1, is GAGVSQSPRYKVAKRGQDVALRCDPISGHVSLFWYQQALGQGPEFLTYFQNEAQLDKSGLPSDRFFAERPEGSVSTLKIQRTQQEDSAVYLCASSPDMNTEAFFGQGTRLTVV.